Following are 2 T cell receptor beta chains from one sample sequenced in a study of blood T cells in healthy people across ages. Together with a sample-barcoded 5' primer, a J-beta primer mix was included in a second PCR lasting about 7 to 12 cycles. TCRdb passed the 5' RACE reads through MiXCR, listing each CDR3 protein once. Of around 1,500,000 distinct CDR3 sequences listed, roughly 27% were seen once; the top ten hold 7.7%. The specimen was blood. The origin of the receptors is a woman in her 30s in good health.

About this clonotype itself: Compared with germline, one end of the junction differs, possibly owing to a read error. The chain has TRBV5-4 and TRBJ2-6, with 8 bases that match TRBD1. Germline V gene lookup returns CDR1 SGHNT and CDR2 YYREEE (reference sequence). The CDR3 length is 21 residues. CDR3 residues: CASSRGIGLTGDLSGANVPTF. The CDR3 DNA reads as TGTGCCAGCAGTCGAGGCATAGGGTTGACAGGGGACCTCTCTGGGGCCAACGTCCCGACTTTC.

V gene TRBV12-3 or TRBV12-4 combines with J gene TRBJ2-1, with D perhaps matching TRBD2 (5 bases). This CDR3 is built from 14 residues. Trimming shortened V by 7 bases and J by 4 bases, and 14 bases separated the two germline ends. CDR3: CASTGVERYNEQFF. In DNA, the CDR3 is TGTGCCAGCACCGGGGTAGAAAGGTACAATGAGCAGTTCTTC.